This T cell receptor (beta chain) was sequenced for a study of cytomegalovirus exposure and HLA in healthy donors. Study-level findings and limits: CMV serostatus was the sole immune exposure information available. A later analysis associated some 16,000 TCR beta sequences with HLA alleles at a 0.05 false discovery rate. Within a later analysis, the majority of CMV-associated TCR beta chains appeared HLA-restricted.

In the case of this clone: The antigen is undetermined.

A multiplex PCR was run with 60 Vbeta primers and 13 Jbeta primers. TCRdb keeps only in-frame clones here, not all; method: immunoSEQ multiplex PCR. The data hold about 160,000 clones, with 55% to 80% observed a single time. CDR1 is MNHNS and CDR2 is SASEGT in the germline V gene. The CDR3 spans 14 residues. Trimming pared 8 bases from V and 8 bases from J, leaving 18 bases between. The receptor was isolated from a woman aged 60 to 75 in good health and CMV-seropositive. Source material: PBMCs. The chain recombines TRBV6-1 with TRBJ1-4, with D maybe TRBD1 (5 bases). Written as DNA, the CDR3 is TGTGCCAGCTTGGCGGCGGGGGGGAGGGAAAAACTGTTTTTT. It codes for CASLAAGGREKLFF.